This paragraph covers one TCR beta chain sequence. The sample is drawn from a study of shared clonotypes between healthy human individuals. Only in-frame clones appear in the TCRdb table, and some are missing; sequencing was by immunoSEQ multiplex PCR. The repertoire holds roughly 770,000 clones, with just over 95% as singletons. CD45RO-negative, CCR7-selected cells formed the naive CD8 fraction, which excluded terminally differentiated effector memory CD45RA+ cells. This receptor was obtained from a man aged 25-40 years in good health. The material sequenced was naive CD8+ T cells sorted from blood.

The CDR3 is CASSIPGTDTEAFF. The CDR3, as DNA: TGTGCCAGCAGTATCCCGGGGACCGACACTGAAGCTTTCTTT. The rearrangement links TRBV6-6 to TRBJ1-1; a weak D match, TRBD1 (5 bases). V dropped 5 bases and J dropped 3 bases, with 13 bases sitting between them. CDR1 and CDR2 from the germline V gene are MNHNY and SVGAGI (reference sequence). CDR3 length: 14 amino acids.